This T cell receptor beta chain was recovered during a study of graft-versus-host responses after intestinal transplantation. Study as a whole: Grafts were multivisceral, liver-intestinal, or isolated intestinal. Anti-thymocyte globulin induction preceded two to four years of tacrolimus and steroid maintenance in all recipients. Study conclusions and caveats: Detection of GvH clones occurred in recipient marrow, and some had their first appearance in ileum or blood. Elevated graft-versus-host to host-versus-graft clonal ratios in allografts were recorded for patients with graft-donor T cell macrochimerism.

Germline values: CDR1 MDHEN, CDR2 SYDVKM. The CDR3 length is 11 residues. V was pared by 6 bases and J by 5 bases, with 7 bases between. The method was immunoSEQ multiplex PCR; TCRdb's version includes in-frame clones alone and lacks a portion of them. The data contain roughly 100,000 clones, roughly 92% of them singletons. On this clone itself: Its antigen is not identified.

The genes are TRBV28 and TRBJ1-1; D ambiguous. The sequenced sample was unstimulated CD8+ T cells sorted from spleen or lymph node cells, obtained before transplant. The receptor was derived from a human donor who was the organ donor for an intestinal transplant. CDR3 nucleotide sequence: TGTGCCAGCAGCCCCTTGACTGAAGCTTTCTTT. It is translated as CASSPLTEAFF.